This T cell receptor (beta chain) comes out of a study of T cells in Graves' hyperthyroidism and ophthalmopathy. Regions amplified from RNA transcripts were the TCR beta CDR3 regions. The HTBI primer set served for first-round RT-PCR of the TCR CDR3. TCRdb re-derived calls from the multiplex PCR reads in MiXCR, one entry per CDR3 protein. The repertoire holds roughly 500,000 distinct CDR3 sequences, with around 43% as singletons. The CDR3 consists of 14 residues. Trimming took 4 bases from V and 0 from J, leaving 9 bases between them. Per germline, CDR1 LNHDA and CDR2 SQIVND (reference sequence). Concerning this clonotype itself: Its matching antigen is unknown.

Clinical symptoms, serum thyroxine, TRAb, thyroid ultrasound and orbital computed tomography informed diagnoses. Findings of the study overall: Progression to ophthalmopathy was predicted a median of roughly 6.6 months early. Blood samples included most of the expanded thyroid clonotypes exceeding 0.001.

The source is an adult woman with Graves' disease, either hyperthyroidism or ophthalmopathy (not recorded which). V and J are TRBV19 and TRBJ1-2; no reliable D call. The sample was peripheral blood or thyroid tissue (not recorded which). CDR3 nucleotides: TGTGCCAGTAGTACTAGCGGTTCTAACTATGGCTACACCTTC. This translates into CASSTSGSNYGYTF.